These T cell receptor beta chains were read from a single sample in a study of early T cells in non-severe SARS-CoV-2 infection. TCRdb ran MiXCR on the 5' RACE reads and lists one entry per CDR3 protein. The sample carries 50,000 to 60,000 distinct CDR3 sequences, roughly 11% recorded once. The material sequenced was whole blood. These receptors all come from an adult who was a healthcare worker with PCR-confirmed SARS-CoV-2 infection or an uninfected control (not recorded which). Both conserved end residues are part of each CDR3. A D gene is named only where the DNA matches it firmly. Only part of the rows carry a size: once, few, many, or a class if the clone is expanded.

D gene: .; V gene: TRBV10-2; clone size: .; J gene: TRBJ2-4; CDR3 protein: CASSNIVRAAKNIQYF; CDR3 DNA: TGCGCCAGCAGTAATATCGTCAGGGCGGCCAAAAACATTCAGTACTTC
D gene: .; V gene: TRBV7-9; clone size: few; J gene: TRBJ1-1; CDR3 protein: CASSLRAGFGTEAFF; CDR3 DNA: TGTGCCAGCAGCTTAAGGGCGGGGTTCGGTACTGAAGCTTTCTTT
D gene: TRBD1; V gene: TRBV27; clone size: many; J gene: TRBJ2-3; CDR3 protein: CASVTYKGTGGTDTQYF; CDR3 DNA: TGTGCCAGCGTTACCTACAAGGGGACAGGGGGCACAGATACGCAGTATTTT
D gene: TRBD1; V gene: TRBV7-2; clone size: .; J gene: TRBJ2-6; CDR3 protein: CASSLTGQYSGANVLTF; CDR3 DNA: TGTGCCAGCAGCTTAACGGGACAGTACTCTGGGGCCAACGTCCTGACTTTC
D gene: .; V gene: TRBV25-1; clone size: few; J gene: TRBJ2-5; CDR3 protein: CASSVTWAQETQYF; CDR3 DNA: TGTGCCAGCAGTGTGACTTGGGCGCAAGAGACCCAGTACTTC
D gene: .; V gene: TRBV3-1; clone size: .; J gene: TRBJ2-7; CDR3 protein: CASSPGNEQYF; CDR3 DNA: TGTGCCAGCAGCCCTGGGAACGAGCAGTACTTC
D gene: TRBD1; V gene: TRBV29-1; clone size: few; J gene: TRBJ1-3; CDR3 protein: CSADRGSGNTIYF; CDR3 DNA: TGCAGCGCCGACAGGGGCTCTGGAAACACCATATATTTT
D gene: TRBD2; V gene: TRBV2; clone size: few; J gene: TRBJ2-1; CDR3 protein: CASSEGGGRLYNEQFF; CDR3 DNA: TGTGCCAGCAGTGAAGGCGGGGGAAGACTATACAATGAGCAGTTCTTC
D gene: TRBD1; V gene: TRBV28; clone size: many; J gene: TRBJ1-2; CDR3 protein: CASSSLKTGYNYGYTF; CDR3 DNA: TGTGCCAGCAGTTCACTCAAGACAGGGTATAACTATGGCTACACCTTC
D gene: .; V gene: TRBV20-1; clone size: .; J gene: TRBJ2-1; CDR3 protein: CSFRVGNEQFF; CDR3 DNA: TGCAGTTTCAGGGTAGGGAATGAGCAGTTCTTC
D gene: TRBD1; V gene: TRBV28; clone size: few; J gene: TRBJ2-7; CDR3 protein: CASSPHLTGVLAEQYF; CDR3 DNA: TGTGCCAGCAGTCCACACTTAACAGGGGTTCTCGCCGAGCAGTACTTC
D gene: .; V gene: TRBV5-1; clone size: .; J gene: TRBJ2-5; CDR3 protein: CASSWALQETQYF; CDR3 DNA: TGCGCCAGCAGCTGGGCCCTACAGGAGACCCAGTACTTC
D gene: .; V gene: TRBV20-1; clone size: many; J gene: TRBJ1-1; CDR3 protein: CSARGRWGNTEAFF; CDR3 DNA: TGCAGTGCTAGAGGTCGCTGGGGGAACACTGAAGCTTTCTTT
D gene: TRBD1; V gene: TRBV3-1; clone size: few; J gene: TRBJ1-6; CDR3 protein: CASSLTGAIYNSPLHF; CDR3 DNA: TGTGCCAGCAGCCTGACAGGGGCGATTTATAATTCACCCCTCCACTTT
D gene: .; V gene: TRBV28; clone size: medium-sized; J gene: TRBJ2-1; CDR3 protein: CASSSSSESSYNEQFF; CDR3 DNA: TGTGCCAGCAGTTCGTCTAGCGAGTCCTCCTACAATGAGCAGTTCTTC
D gene: .; V gene: TRBV30; clone size: many; J gene: TRBJ1-5; CDR3 protein: CAWSVNLPSGAQHF; CDR3 DNA: TGTGCCTGGAGCGTAAATCTGCCCTCAGGGGCCCAGCATTTT
D gene: .; V gene: TRBV20-1; clone size: many; J gene: TRBJ2-1; CDR3 protein: CSASFRTDYNEQFF; CDR3 DNA: TGCAGTGCTAGTTTCCGGACGGATTACAATGAGCAGTTCTTC
D gene: .; V gene: TRBV9; clone size: few; J gene: TRBJ1-1; CDR3 protein: CASSVGTGQFAFF; CDR3 DNA: TGTGCCAGCAGCGTAGGTACAGGGCAATTCGCTTTCTTT
D gene: TRBD2; V gene: TRBV9; clone size: many; J gene: TRBJ2-1; CDR3 protein: CASSSSGSGNEQFF; CDR3 DNA: TGTGCCAGCAGCTCTAGCGGGAGCGGGAATGAGCAGTTCTTC
D gene: .; V gene: TRBV11-3; clone size: .; J gene: TRBJ2-1; CDR3 protein: CASSLPTRNEQFF; CDR3 DNA: TGTGCCAGCAGCTTACCGACTCGCAATGAGCAGTTCTTC
D gene: .; V gene: TRBV6-1; clone size: few; J gene: TRBJ2-6; CDR3 protein: CAVGAGHSGANVLTF; CDR3 DNA: TGTGCCGTTGGTGCAGGTCACTCTGGGGCCAACGTCCTGACTTTC
D gene: .; V gene: TRBV29-1; clone size: .; J gene: TRBJ1-2; CDR3 protein: CSVEVGFGYTF; CDR3 DNA: TGCAGCGTTGAAGTGGGTTTCGGCTACACCTTC
D gene: TRBD1; V gene: TRBV7-9; clone size: many; J gene: TRBJ2-7; CDR3 protein: CASNPTGASGEQYF; CDR3 DNA: TGTGCCAGCAACCCGACAGGGGCCTCTGGCGAGCAGTACTTC
D gene: TRBD1; V gene: TRBV6-4; clone size: few; J gene: TRBJ1-6; CDR3 protein: CASSDSGQGASPLHF; CDR3 DNA: TGTGCCAGCAGTGACTCGGGACAGGGGGCTTCACCCCTCCACTTT
D gene: .; V gene: TRBV12-3/TRBV12-4; clone size: .; J gene: TRBJ2-2; CDR3 protein: CASTSRFGELFF; CDR3 DNA: TGTGCCAGCACCTCGAGGTTCGGGGAGCTGTTTTTT
D gene: TRBD1; V gene: TRBV28; clone size: many; J gene: TRBJ1-2; CDR3 protein: CASREQTGSGGYTF; CDR3 DNA: TGTGCCAGCAGGGAACAGACAGGGTCGGGAGGCTACACCTTC
D gene: .; V gene: TRBV12-5; clone size: many; J gene: TRBJ2-1; CDR3 protein: CASHGYNEQFF; CDR3 DNA: TGTGCTAGTCACGGCTACAATGAGCAGTTCTTC
D gene: .; V gene: TRBV5-1; clone size: many; J gene: TRBJ2-7; CDR3 protein: CASSTSGTATYEQYF; CDR3 DNA: TGCGCCAGCAGCACCTCCGGGACGGCTACCTACGAGCAGTACTTC